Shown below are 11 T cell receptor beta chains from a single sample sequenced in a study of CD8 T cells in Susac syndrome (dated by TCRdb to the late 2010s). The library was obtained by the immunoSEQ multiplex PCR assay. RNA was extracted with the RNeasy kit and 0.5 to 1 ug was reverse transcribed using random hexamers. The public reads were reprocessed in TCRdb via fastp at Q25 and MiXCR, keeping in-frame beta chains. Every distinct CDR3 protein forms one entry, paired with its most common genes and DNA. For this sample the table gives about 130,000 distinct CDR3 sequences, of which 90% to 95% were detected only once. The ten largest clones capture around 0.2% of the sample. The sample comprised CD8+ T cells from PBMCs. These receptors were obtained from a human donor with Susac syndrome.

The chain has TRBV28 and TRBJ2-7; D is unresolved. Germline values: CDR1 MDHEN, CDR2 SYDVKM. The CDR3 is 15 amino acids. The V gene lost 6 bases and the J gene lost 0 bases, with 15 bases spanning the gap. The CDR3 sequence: CASSLTRPRSYEQYF. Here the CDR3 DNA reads TGTGCCAGCAGCTTAACCAGGCCTCGCTCCTACGAGCAGTACTTC. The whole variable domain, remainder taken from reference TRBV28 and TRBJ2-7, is DVKVTQSSRYLVKRTGEKVFLECVQDMDHENMFWYRQDPGLGLRLIYFSYDVKMKEKGDIPEGYSVSREKKERFSLILESASTNQTSMYLCASSLTRPRSYEQYFGPGTRLTVT.

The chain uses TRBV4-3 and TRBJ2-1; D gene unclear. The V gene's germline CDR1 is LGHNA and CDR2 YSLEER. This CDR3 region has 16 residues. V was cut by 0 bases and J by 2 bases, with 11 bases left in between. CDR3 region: CASSQEETSPYNEQFF. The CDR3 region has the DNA TGCGCCAGCAGCCAAGAGGAGACCAGCCCCTACAATGAGCAGTTCTTC.

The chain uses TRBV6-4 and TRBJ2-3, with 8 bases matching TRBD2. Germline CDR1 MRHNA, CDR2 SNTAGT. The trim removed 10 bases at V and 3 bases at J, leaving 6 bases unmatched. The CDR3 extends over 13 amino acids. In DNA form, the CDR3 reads TGTGCCACGGGAGCGGGAGAAACAGATACGCAGTATTTT. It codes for CATGAGETDTQYF.

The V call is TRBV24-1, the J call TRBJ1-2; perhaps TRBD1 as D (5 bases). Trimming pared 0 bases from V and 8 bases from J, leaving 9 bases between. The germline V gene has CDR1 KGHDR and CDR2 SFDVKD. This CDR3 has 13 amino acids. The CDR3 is CATSDLLRQGYTF. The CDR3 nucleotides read TGTGCCACCAGTGATTTGCTTCGACAGGGCTACACCTTC.

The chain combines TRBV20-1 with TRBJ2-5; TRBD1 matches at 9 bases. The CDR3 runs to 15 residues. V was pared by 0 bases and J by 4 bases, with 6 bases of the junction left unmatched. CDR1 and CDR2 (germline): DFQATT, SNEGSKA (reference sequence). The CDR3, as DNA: TGCAGTGCTAGAGATCTTGAGACAGGGGGAGAGACCCAGTACTTC. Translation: CSARDLETGGETQYF.

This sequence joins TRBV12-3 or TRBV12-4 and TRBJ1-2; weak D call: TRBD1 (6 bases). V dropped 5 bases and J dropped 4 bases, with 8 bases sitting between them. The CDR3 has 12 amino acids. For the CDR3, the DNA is TGTGCCAGCAGTGGACAGTCCTATGGCTACACCTTC. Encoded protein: CASSGQSYGYTF.

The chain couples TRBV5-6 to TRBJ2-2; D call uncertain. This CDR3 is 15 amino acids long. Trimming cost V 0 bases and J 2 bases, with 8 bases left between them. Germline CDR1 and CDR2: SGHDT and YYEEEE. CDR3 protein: CASSLGSFNTGELFF. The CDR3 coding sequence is TGTGCCAGCAGCTTGGGTAGCTTTAACACCGGGGAGCTGTTTTTT.

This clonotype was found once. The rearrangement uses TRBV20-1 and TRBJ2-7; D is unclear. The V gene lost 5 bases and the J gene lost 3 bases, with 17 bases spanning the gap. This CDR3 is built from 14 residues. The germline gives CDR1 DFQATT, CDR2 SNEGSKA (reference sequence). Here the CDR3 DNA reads TGCAGTGCTTCAGCCCGGGTGGAGATCTACGAGCAGTACTTC. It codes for CSASARVEIYEQYF.

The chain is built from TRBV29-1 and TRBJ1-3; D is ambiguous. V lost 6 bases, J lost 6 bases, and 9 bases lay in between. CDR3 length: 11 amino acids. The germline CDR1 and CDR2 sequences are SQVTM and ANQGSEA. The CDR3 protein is CSVGISNTIYF. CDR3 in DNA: TGCAGCGTCGGTATATCAAACACCATATATTTT.

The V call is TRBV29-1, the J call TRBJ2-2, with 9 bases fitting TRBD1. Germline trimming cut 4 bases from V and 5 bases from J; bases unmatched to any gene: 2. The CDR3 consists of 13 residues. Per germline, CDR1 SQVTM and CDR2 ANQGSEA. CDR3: CSVAQGATGELFF. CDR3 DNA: TGCAGCGTTGCACAGGGGGCAACCGGGGAGCTGTTTTTT.

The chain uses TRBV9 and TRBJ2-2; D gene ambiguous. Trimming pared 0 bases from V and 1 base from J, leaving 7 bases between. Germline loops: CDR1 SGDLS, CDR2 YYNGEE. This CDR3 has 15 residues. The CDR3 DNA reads TGTGCCAGCAGCGTAGAGGTACTGAACACCGGGGAGCTGTTTTTT. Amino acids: CASSVEVLNTGELFF.